This passage covers 2 T cell receptor beta chains from one sample sequenced in a study of early T cells in non-severe SARS-CoV-2 infection. TCRdb ran MiXCR on the 5' RACE reads and lists one entry per CDR3 protein. The sample includes about 49,000 distinct CDR3 sequences, 5.5% to 8% of them seen just once. This sample comprised whole blood, obtained at baseline. All receptors come from an adult who was a healthcare worker with PCR-confirmed SARS-CoV-2 infection or an uninfected control (not recorded which).

In this sample, this clonotype turned up many times. This chain connects TRBV5-1 to TRBJ1-4; D is unclear. Germline CDR1 and CDR2: SGHRS and YFSETQ. V was trimmed by 1 base and J by 8 bases, leaving 12 bases between them. CDR3 size: 14 residues. The chain's CDR3 is CASSLYGYEEKLFF. CDR3 nucleotides: TGCGCCAGCAGCTTGTATGGGTATGAAGAAAAACTGTTTTTT.

This clonotype has ten or more counts. This chain joins TRBV6-2 or TRBV6-3 and TRBJ2-1, with no clear D. Germline CDR1 reads MNHEY; CDR2 reads SVGEGT. V lost 5 bases and J 10 bases, leaving 9 bases between the germline ends. This CDR3 comprises 11 residues. This CDR3 is CASSMGGEQFF. The CDR3 DNA is TGTGCCAGCAGTATGGGTGGGGAGCAGTTCTTC.